A single sample gave rise to the 6 T cell receptor beta chains below, sequenced in a study of T cell therapy after organ transplantation. Here immunoSEQ multiplex PCR was the method, and the copy in TCRdb shows in-frame clones only, minus some. The data hold over a hundred clones, with 70% to 85% observed a single time. Their recognized antigens are unknown. This sample comprised CD8+ T cells from blood, obtained before autologous CMV-specific T cell therapy. The receptors derive from a human patient who had received a solid organ transplant and had CMV disease.

The gene calls are TRBV5-8 and TRBJ2-6; D not resolved. The germline gives CDR1 SGHTS, CDR2 YDEGEE. The length of the CDR3 is 17 residues. The V end was cut by 7 bases, the J end by 5 bases, with 22 bases between. The CDR3 DNA reads as TGTGCCAGCGGTTGGCAATCCACACAAAGTCGGGCCAACGTCCTGACTTTC. Its protein is CASGWQSTQSRANVLTF.

This clone is categorized as hyperexpanded. The gene calls are TRBV7-2 and TRBJ2-7, with D maybe TRBD1 (6 bases). Germline V gene data show CDR1 as SGHTA and CDR2 as FQGNSA. This CDR3 contains 14 residues. V dropped 5 bases and J dropped 5 bases, with 16 bases sitting between them. CDR3 bases: TGTGCCAGCAGCCGGAACTCTGGGGGCAACGAGCAGTACTTC. Translating it yields CASSRNSGGNEQYF.

The chain employs TRBV2 and TRBJ2-7; D is perhaps TRBD1 (7 bases). CDR1 is SNHLY, CDR2 FYNNEI, per germline. The CDR3 length is 17 residues. V gave up 2 bases and J gave up 3 bases, with 20 bases separating them. The CDR3 spells CASSEFSGGTAVYEQYF. The DNA for the CDR3 is TGTGCCAGCAGTGAATTTAGTGGCGGGACAGCCGTCTACGAGCAGTACTTC.

The rearrangement uses TRBV19 and TRBJ2-3, with no clear D. V was cut by 1 base and J by 0 bases, with 8 bases left in between. The CDR3 totals 15 residues. Germline loops: CDR1 LNHDA, CDR2 SQIVND (reference sequence). This chain's CDR3 is CASSIAGVSTDTQYF. The DNA of the CDR3 is TGTGCCAGTAGTATAGCTGGGGTTAGCACAGATACGCAGTATTTT.

The count of this clone is one. The rearrangement uses TRBV5-5 and TRBJ2-5; D assignment may be TRBD1 or TRBD2 (5 bases each). Germline CDR1 SGHKS, CDR2 YYEKEE (reference sequence). V was trimmed by 1 base and J by 5 bases, leaving 12 bases between them. This CDR3 region has 14 residues. The CDR3 nucleotides are TGTGCCAGCAGCTTGTTCGGGGCTCAGGAGACCCAGTACTTC. It codes for CASSLFGAQETQYF.

This clone was detected a few times. The V gene is TRBV7-9, the J gene TRBJ1-2; perhaps TRBD1 as D (5 bases). CDR3 size: 13 residues. Germline assignment: CDR1 SEHNR and CDR2 FQNEAQ (reference sequence). V lost 4 bases and J 3 bases, leaving 9 bases between the germline ends. This chain's CDR3 is CASSWGPDYGYTF. The CDR3 nucleotides are TGTGCCAGCAGCTGGGGACCTGACTATGGCTACACCTTC.